The text below deals with one T cell receptor (beta chain). One junction end does not reproduce the germline sequence, and a read error may be involved. The data derive from a study of shared T cell receptors in the human thymus. This CDR3 is built from 16 residues. Germline V gene lookup returns CDR1 SGHRS and CDR2 YFSETQ. Generated by immunoSEQ multiplex PCR, the TCRdb table keeps only in-frame clones and is missing some. The sample holds 500,000 to 850,000 clones, 87% seen once. This sample was also put to use in a study of human thymus T cells.

The rearrangement links TRBV5-1 to TRBJ1-1; D is unclear. The specimen was thymocytes. The origin of this receptor is a boy under two years old with a congenital heart defect. CDR3 amino acids: CASRLGRGMVNTEAFF. The CDR3 DNA follows: TGCGCCAGCAGGTTGGGGAGAGGGATGGTGAACACTGAAGCTTTCTTT.